This T cell receptor beta chain was obtained from a study of cytomegalovirus exposure and HLA in healthy donors (dated by TCRdb to between 2016 and 2019). Background for the entire study: An earlier analysis of approximately 640 of the donors reported roughly 270 Gb of sequence data and around 110 million unique TCR beta sequences from 150 million to 200 million T cells. About 300 gigabases of sequencing data and 70 million to 95 million unique TCR sequences made up an early release that covered several hundred HLA-typed donors. The genetic ancestry cluster associated with self-reported Caucasian donors included about 84% of the roughly 360 genotyped donors. The study was designed to test whether signatures of past pathogen exposure could be identified by cataloging public T cell receptors. The study used immunosequencing to profile the T cell repertoires of 666 subjects and linked those repertoires to cytomegalovirus serostatus. A separate validation cohort of over 95 different subjects was used in addition to the roughly 720-subject first cohort. High-throughput TCR immunosequencing, statistical association of individual TCRs with disease status, and machine learning were combined to predict cytomegalovirus infection status. In a later analysis, previously published TCR beta repertoires from several hundred donors were re-analyzed and high-resolution HLA genotyping was added so that TCR occurrence patterns could be studied. Rather than drawing on any new phenotypic data, the later analysis identified candidate immune exposures from TCR beta sequences and the way those sequences occurred across donors. In an earlier analysis of around 540 of the donors, high-throughput TCR beta sequencing was used to judge whether each TCR beta V gene segment behaved as functional or pseudogenic. Donor age, sex, ethnicity and CMV serostatus were collected together with the repertoire data. A later genetic analysis used genome-wide SNP genotypes for about 65% of the 666 donors, treating that subset as a discovery cohort. All discovery cohort repertoires had been generated on a single sequencing platform. Both class I and class II loci were covered by HLA typing, at four-digit resolution. The number of donors typed differed by locus, with roughly 620-630 for A, B, C, DRB1 and DQB1, roughly 520 for DQA1, about 610 for DPA1, and about 450 for DPB1. Because of strong linkage in the cohort, four or five DR-DQ haplotypes were treated as single units for association and clustering. Among some 400 genotyped donors of the cohort, an average of about 240,000 unique TCR beta nucleotide sequences was sequenced per donor, of which roughly 17% were non-productive.

Points the paper makes about the study in general: Because the 87-base-pair reads could not distinguish some IMGT-functional V segments, including TRBV6-2 and TRBV6-3, those segments were excluded. Most CMV-associated TCR beta chains appeared to be HLA-restricted in a later analysis, and the HLA associations seemed to be driven largely by CMV exposure. According to a later analysis, parvovirus B19, influenza, CMV and Epstein-Barr virus appeared linked to several top co-occurrence clusters. A cluster of highly shared sequence variants was judged likely to be a technical artifact of the sequencing pipeline. Compared with equally common non-associated chains, HLA-associated TCR beta chains in a later analysis were more clonally expanded and had lower generation probabilities. A further reported finding was that TCR beta sequences accurately predicted the HLA-A and HLA-B alleles for most subjects in the first cohort. In a later analysis, TCR association rates were found to vary across HLA loci, with the most associated TCRs seen for DRB1 alleles and the fewest for HLA-C alleles. CMV serostatus was the only immune exposure information available for the cohort. Broadly in line with IMGT annotations, most TCR beta V segments showed up in productive rearrangements about 87% or about 30% of the time in an earlier analysis of several hundred of the donors. The presence/absence analyses assumed that sequencing depth was roughly uniform across donors, and that assumption may not be true. Specific HLA alleles were associated with 15,000 to 20,000 TCR beta sequences at a false discovery rate of 0.05 in a later analysis. When HLA alleles, especially DR and DQ, strongly co-occurred, TCR associations were difficult to assign to individual alleles. While some public TCRs were present in many individuals, most TCR sequences turned up only very rarely across donors. The study listed 150 to 200 TCR beta chains as associated with cytomegalovirus. Because counts were too low, seventeen rarely observed V segments, including chromosome 9 orphons, were excluded from the earlier analysis of 500 to 700 of the donors. In a later genetic analysis, a missense DCLRE1C variant was associated with V-gene and J-gene trimming of TCR beta chains, and the association was replicated in an independent cohort. The cohort was sequenced for TCR beta chains only, and without alpha or paired-chain data the features that could be detected were limited. Correlated functional status among segregating V segments might reflect linkage disequilibrium, but an unknown experimental factor could not be ruled out. Cytomegalovirus status was reported to be diagnosed by the classifier with high specificity and sensitivity in both the original and validation cohorts. According to the authors, the approach could potentially be generalized to other disease states and immunological phenotypes. Because some donors lacked HLA typing at each locus, the association tests relied only on the typed subset. Compared with the approximately 720-donor mean, donors in an Asian-associated ancestry cluster had fewer N-insertions in productive TCRs, according to a later genetic analysis. In vitro tests confirmed that a few of the cytomegalovirus-associated TCR beta chains recognize cytomegalovirus antigens.

Concerning this clone itself: This clone's antigen is unknown. No base qualities exist here, and no much larger clone lies one base off it.

Receptors were amplified or captured by the immunoSEQ multiplex PCR assay. For the multiplex PCR, a mixture combining 60 forward primers for TCR Vbeta segments and 13 reverse primers for TCR Jbeta segments was used. Amplification of the CDR3 region of rearranged TCR beta genes was performed with a multiplex PCR assay on genomic DNA. Amplified TCR beta libraries were sequenced as 87-base-pair reads on the Illumina HiSeq System. Under the source paper's analysis protocol: Across the 640 or so repertoires, a later analysis counted tens of millions of unique TCR beta chains, some 11 million of which were shared by at least two donors. A nearest-neighbor algorithm error-corrected the raw reads and collapsed the reads into unique sequences, merging closely related sequences to remove PCR and sequencing errors. V, D and J gene segments were assigned by aligning CDR3 sequences to IMGT reference sequences. For a sequence to be retained, a match of at least six nucleotides to both a V gene segment and a J gene segment was required. A rearrangement counted as productive if the CDR3 had no stop codons and remained in frame with V and J, and every other rearrangement counted as non-productive. Following IMGT convention, CDR3 was defined as the stretch from the second conserved V-encoded cysteine up to the conserved J-encoded phenylalanine. The earlier analysis of about 610 of the donors excluded any sequence lacking an unambiguous match to a single V gene segment. In an earlier analysis of a few hundred of the donors, V segments were called functional above 56.7% productive rearrangements and were called segregating when the between-donor standard deviation exceeded 5%. To diagnose cytomegalovirus status from the catalog of TCR beta chain sequences, a statistical classification framework was built. In a later analysis, V and J genes were assigned by comparing TCR nucleotide sequences against IMGT/GENE-DB human TR gene sequences. A later analysis assigned CDR3 sequences and most-parsimonious VDJ recombination scenarios with the TCRdist pipeline. In a later analysis, each TCR beta chain was defined by its CDR3 amino acid sequence together with its V-gene family, and reads without a unique V-gene family were excluded. In a later analysis, 500 to 700 highly shared, low-generation-probability nucleotide sequences were removed to address suspected cross-contamination and a sequencing artifact. In a later analysis, a clonal expansion index was calculated for each public chain from normalized within-repertoire ranks of inferred template counts. In a later analysis, generation probabilities were computed using a VDJ recombination model fitted to out-of-frame rearrangements, and the results were checked against IGoR. Hypergeometric tests were used in a later analysis to score TCR-TCR, TCR-HLA and TCR-CMV co-occurrence, with a repertoire-size bias correction applied to the TCR pairs. In a later analysis, false discovery rates were estimated by permuting HLA or CMV assignments 20 times. In a later analysis, co-occurring TCRs were grouped with DBSCAN, and TCRdist sequence similarity was added when clustering was performed within HLA-allele-positive subsets. For co-occurrence clustering, repertoires with fewer than 30,000 or more than 120,000 public chains were excluded, along with 5 or 6 repertoires with anomalous nucleotide sharing. This is the immuneACCESS table as TCRdb keeps it, with only in-frame sequences that have V and J called. A part of the clones is gone; compared with another copy, unresolved V genes explain less than half, and the rest is unexplained. V and J calls and clone size are those listed in that table; D and trimming were worked out from the DNA. The sample records about 130,000 clones, approximately 80% of which are singletons. Around 4.1% of the sample belongs to the ten largest clones.

In total, roughly 670 healthy bone marrow donors made up the cohort. At the time of sampling, every cohort member was nominally healthy, though immune exposures that went unrecorded were likely present. The donor tested CMV seronegative and was one of the 352 seronegative cohort members. Every donor gave a peripheral blood sample, and the peripheral blood mononuclear cells from that sample were used for TCR beta sequencing. The Qiagen DNeasy Blood Extraction Kit was used to extract genomic DNA from the blood cell samples. Taken from the germline V gene, the CDR1 and CDR2 loops are SNHLY and FYNNEI. Reading from cysteine to phenylalanine, the CDR3 counts 14 amino acids. Here the CDR3 DNA is all that survives: 42 bases in frame from base 1. Cut back by 6 bases and 1 base, the V and J ends lie 13 bases apart.

The rearranged chain carries TRBV2 and TRBJ2-7, with a weak D call of TRBD2 (7 bases match). The clonotype originates from a woman aged 40 to 50 in good health and CMV-seronegative. The specimen was PBMCs. Read as DNA, the sequence is TGTGCCAGCAGGAAGGGGGAGGGGTCCTACGAGCAGTACTTC. Translated, this gives CASRKGEGSYEQYF.